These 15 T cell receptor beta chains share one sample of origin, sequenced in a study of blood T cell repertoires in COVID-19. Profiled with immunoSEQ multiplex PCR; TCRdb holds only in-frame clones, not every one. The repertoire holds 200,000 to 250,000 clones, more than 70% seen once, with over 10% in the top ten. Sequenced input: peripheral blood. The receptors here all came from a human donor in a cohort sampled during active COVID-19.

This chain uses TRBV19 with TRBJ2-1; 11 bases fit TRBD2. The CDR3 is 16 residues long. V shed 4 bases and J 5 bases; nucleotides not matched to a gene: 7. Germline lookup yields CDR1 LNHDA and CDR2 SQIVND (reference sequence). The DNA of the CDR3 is TGTGCCAGTAGTACCCGAGGGACTAGCGGAGACAATGAGCAGTTCTTC. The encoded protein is CASSTRGTSGDNEQFF.

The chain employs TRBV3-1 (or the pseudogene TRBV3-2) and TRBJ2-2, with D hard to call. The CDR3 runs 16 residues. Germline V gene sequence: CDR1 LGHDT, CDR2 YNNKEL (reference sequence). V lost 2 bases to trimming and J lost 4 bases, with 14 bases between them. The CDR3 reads CASSQPPQPVTGELFF. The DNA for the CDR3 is TGTGCCAGCAGCCAACCCCCACAGCCTGTCACCGGGGAGCTGTTTTTT.

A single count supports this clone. The CDR3 region has the DNA TGTGCCACCAGTGAAACTGACAGGGGGGATATGAATGAGCAGTTCTTC. It codes for CATSETDRGDMNEQFF. V usage is TRBV24-1 and J usage is TRBJ2-1; 9 nucleotides line up with TRBD1. Germline CDR1 and CDR2: KGHDR and SFDVKD. V shed 4 bases, J shed 7 bases, and the junction held 10 bases outside the gene matches. The CDR3 extends over 16 amino acids.

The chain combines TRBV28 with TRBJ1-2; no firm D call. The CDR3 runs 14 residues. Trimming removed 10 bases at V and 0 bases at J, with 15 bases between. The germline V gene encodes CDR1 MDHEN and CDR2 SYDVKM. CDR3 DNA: TGTGCCATACACGCGCAGGTAGCTAACTATGGCTACACCTTC. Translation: CAIHAQVANYGYTF.

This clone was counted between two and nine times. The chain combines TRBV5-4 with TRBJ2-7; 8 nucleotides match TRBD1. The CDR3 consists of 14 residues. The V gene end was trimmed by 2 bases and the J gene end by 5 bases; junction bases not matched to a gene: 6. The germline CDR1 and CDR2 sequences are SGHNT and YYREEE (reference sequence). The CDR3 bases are TGTGCCAGCAGCTTCGGACAGGGAGAAGACGAGCAGTACTTC. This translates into CASSFGQGEDEQYF.

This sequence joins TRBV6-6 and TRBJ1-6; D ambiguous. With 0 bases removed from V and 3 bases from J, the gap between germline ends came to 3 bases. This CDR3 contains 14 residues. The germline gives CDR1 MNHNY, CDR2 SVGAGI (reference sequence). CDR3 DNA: TGTGCCAGCAGTTACTCTTACTATAATTCACCCCTCCACTTT. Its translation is CASSYSYYNSPLHF.

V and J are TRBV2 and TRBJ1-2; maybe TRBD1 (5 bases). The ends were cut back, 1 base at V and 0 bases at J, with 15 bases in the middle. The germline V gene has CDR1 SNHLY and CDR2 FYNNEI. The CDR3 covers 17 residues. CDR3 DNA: TGTGCCAGCAGTGAAGAACGGGTGACAGTTCCTAACTATGGCTACACCTTC. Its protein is CASSEERVTVPNYGYTF.

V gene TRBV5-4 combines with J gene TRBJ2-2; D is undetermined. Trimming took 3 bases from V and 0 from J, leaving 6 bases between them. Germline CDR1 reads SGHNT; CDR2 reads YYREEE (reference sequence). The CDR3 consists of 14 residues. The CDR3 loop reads CASSSRTNTGELFF. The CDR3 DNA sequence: TGTGCCAGCAGCTCCAGAACGAACACCGGGGAGCTGTTTTTT.

CDR3 coding DNA: TGTGCCAGCAGCTTAAGTCCAGGGACCTACGAGCAGTACTTC. It specifies CASSLSPGTYEQYF. The chain has TRBV7-2 and TRBJ2-7; tentative D call: TRBD1 (5 bases). Germline-derived CDR1 and CDR2 are SGHTA and FQGNSA. The CDR3 runs 14 residues. V lost 2 bases and J lost 2, with 10 bases in between.

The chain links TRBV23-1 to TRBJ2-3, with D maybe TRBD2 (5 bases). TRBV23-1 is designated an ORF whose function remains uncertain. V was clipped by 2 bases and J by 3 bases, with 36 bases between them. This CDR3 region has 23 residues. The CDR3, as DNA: TGCGCCAGCAGTCAAAGCGGTGAAGACCGTCAAAAAAAAGGTATGCCCAGAACAGATACGCAGTATTTT. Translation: CASSQSGEDRQKKGMPRTDTQYF.

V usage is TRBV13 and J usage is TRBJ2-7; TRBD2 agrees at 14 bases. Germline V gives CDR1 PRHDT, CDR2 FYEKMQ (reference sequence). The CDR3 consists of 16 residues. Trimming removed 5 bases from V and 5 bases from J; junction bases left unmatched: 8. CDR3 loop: CASSPGGTSGRNEQYF. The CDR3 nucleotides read TGTGCCAGCAGCCCGGGAGGGACTAGCGGGAGAAACGAGCAGTACTTC.

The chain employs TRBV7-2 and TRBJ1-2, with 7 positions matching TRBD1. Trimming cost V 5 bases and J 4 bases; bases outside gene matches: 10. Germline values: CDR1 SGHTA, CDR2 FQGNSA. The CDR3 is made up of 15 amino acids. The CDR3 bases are TGTGCCAGCAGCCGGAAAACAGGGGCCTTCTATGGCTACACCTTC. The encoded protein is CASSRKTGAFYGYTF.

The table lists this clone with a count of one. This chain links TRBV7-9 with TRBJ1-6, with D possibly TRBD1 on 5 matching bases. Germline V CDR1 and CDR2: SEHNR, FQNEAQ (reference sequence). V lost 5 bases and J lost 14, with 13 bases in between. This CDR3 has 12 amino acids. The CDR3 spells CASSGTRGTLHF. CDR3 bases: TGTGCCAGCAGCGGGACGCGGGGGACCCTCCACTTT.

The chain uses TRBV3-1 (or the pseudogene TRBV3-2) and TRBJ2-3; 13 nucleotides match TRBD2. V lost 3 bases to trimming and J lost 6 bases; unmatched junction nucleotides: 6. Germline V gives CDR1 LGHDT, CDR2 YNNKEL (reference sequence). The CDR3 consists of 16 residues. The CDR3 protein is CASSHRLAGGRDTQYF. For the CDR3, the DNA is TGTGCCAGCAGCCATCGACTAGCGGGAGGTCGGGATACGCAGTATTTT.

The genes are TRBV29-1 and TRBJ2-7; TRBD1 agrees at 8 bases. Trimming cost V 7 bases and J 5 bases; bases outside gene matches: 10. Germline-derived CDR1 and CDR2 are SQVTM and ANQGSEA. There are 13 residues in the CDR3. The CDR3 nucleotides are TGCAGCGCCAAAACAGGGGGTCTCAACGAGCAGTACTTC. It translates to CSAKTGGLNEQYF.